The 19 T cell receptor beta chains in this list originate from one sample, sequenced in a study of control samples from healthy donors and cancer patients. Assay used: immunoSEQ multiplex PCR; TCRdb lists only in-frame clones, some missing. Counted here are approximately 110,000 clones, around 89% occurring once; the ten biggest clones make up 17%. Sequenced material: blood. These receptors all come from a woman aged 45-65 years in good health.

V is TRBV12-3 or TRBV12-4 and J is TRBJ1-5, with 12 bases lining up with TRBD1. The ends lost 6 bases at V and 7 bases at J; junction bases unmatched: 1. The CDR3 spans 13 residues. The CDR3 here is CASRGQGAQPQHF. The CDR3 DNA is TGTGCCAGCAGGGGACAGGGGGCACAGCCCCAGCATTTT.

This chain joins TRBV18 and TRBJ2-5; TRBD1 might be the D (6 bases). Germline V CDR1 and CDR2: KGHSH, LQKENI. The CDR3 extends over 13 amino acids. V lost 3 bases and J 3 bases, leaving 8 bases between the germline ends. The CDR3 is CASSPGQEETQYF. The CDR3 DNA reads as TGTGCCAGCTCACCGGGACAAGAAGAGACCCAGTACTTC.

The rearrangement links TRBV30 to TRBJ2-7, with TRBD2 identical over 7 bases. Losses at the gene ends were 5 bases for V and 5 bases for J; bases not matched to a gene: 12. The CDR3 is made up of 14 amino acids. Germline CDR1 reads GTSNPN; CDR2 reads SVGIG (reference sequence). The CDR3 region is CAWGGGKSSNEQYV. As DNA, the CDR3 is TGTGCCTGGGGGGGAGGGAAGAGTAGCAACGAGCAGTACGTC.

CDR3 sequence reads: CASSFNNDRATDTQYF. In DNA, the CDR3 is TGCGCCAGCAGCTTTAATAACGACAGGGCCACAGATACGCAGTATTTT. The V call is TRBV5-1, the J call TRBJ2-3; 7 bases are shared with TRBD1. The CDR3 runs to 16 residues. The trim removed 2 bases at V and 2 bases at J, leaving 8 bases unmatched. CDR1 is SGHRS, CDR2 YFSETQ, per germline.

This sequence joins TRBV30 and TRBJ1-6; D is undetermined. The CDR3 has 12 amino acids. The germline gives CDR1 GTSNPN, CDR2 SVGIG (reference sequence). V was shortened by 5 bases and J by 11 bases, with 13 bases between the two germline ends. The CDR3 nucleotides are TGTGCCTGGGGCTGGTCTAGAACACCCCTCCACTTT. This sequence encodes CAWGWSRTPLHF.

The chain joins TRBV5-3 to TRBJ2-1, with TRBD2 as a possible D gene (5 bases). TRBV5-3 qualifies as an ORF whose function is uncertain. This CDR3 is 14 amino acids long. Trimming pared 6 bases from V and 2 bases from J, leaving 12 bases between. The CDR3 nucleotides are TGTGCCAGAAAGGCGGGCAAGACCTACAATGAGCAGTTCTTC. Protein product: CARKAGKTYNEQFF.

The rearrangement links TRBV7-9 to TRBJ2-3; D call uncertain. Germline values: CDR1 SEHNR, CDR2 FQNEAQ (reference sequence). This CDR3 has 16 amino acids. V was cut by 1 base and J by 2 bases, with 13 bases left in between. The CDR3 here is CASSLGPGSITDTQYF. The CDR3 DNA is TGTGCCAGCAGCTTAGGTCCAGGATCGATCACAGATACGCAGTATTTT.

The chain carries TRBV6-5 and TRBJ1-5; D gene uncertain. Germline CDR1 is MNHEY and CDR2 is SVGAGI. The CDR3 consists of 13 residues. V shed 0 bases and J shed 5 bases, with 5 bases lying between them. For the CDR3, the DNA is TGTGCCAGCAGTTACTCCACTTATCAGCCCCAGCATTTT. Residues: CASSYSTYQPQHF.

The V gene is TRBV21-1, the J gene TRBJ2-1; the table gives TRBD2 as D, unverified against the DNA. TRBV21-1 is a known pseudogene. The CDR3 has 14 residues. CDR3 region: CASKRGGEGDEQFF. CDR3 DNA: TGTGCCAGCAAGAGGGGCGGGGAGGGGGATGAGCAGTTCTTC.

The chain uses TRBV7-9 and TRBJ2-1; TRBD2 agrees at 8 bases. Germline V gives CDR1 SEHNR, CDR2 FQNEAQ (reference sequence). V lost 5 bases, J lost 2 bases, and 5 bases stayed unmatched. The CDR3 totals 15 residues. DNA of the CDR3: TGTGCCAGCAGCAAGCCTAGCGGGCCCTACAATGAGCAGTTCTTC. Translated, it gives CASSKPSGPYNEQFF.

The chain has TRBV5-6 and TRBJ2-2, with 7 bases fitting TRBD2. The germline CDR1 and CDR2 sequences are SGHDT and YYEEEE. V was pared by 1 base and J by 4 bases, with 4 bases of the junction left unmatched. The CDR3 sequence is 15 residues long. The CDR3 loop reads CASSLLGGVTGELFF. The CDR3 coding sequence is TGTGCCAGCAGCTTGTTGGGAGGGGTCACCGGGGAGCTGTTTTTT.

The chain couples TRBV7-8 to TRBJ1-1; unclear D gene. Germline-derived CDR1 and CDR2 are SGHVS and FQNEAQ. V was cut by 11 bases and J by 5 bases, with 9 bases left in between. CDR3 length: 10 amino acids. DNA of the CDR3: TGTGCCCTAGGTCAGACTGAAGCTTTCTTT. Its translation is CALGQTEAFF. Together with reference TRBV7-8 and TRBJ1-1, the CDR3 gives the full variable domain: GAGVSQSPRYKVAKRGQDVALRCDPISGHVSLFWYQQALGQGPEFLTYFQNEAQLDKSGLPSDRFFAERPEGSVSTLKIQRTQQEDSAVYLCALGQTEAFFGQGTRLTVV.

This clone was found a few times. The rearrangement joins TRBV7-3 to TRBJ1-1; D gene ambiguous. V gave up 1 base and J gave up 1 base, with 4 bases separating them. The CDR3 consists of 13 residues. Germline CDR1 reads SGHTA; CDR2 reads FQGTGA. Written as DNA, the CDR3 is TGTGCCAGCAGCTTAAGCAAGAACACTGAAGCTTTCTTT. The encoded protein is CASSLSKNTEAFF.

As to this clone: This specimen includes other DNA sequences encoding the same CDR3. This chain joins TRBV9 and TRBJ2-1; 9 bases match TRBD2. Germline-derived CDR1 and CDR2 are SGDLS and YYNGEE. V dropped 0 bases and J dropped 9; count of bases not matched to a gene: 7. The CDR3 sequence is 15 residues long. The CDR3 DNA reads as TGTGCCAGCAGCGTAGGGCGGGGGGGAAGGAGTGAGCAGTTCTTC. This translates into CASSVGRGGRSEQFF.

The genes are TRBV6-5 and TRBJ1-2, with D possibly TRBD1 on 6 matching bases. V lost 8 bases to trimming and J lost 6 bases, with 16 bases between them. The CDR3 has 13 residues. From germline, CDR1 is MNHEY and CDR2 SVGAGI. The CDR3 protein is CASAAGADDGYTF. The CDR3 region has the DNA TGTGCCAGCGCCGCAGGGGCAGATGATGGCTACACCTTC.

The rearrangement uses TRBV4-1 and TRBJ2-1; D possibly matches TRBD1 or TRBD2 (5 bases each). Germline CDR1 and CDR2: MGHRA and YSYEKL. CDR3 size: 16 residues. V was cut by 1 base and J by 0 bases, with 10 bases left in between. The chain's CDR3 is CASSQGLGVSYNEQFF. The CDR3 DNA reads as TGCGCCAGCAGCCAAGGGTTGGGGGTCTCCTACAATGAGCAGTTCTTC.

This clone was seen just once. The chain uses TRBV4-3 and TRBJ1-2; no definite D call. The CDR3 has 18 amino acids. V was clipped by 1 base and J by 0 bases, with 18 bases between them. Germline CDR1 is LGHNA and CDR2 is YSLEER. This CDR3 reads CASSQVGQRDLANYGYTF. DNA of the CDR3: TGCGCCAGCAGCCAAGTAGGCCAGCGTGACCTAGCTAACTATGGCTACACCTTC.

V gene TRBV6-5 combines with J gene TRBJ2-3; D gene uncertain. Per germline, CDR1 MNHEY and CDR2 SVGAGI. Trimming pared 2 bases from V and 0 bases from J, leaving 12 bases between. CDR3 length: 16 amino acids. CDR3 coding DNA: TGTGCCAGCAGTTACCAAACAAGGGTGAGCACAGATACGCAGTATTTT. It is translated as CASSYQTRVSTDTQYF.

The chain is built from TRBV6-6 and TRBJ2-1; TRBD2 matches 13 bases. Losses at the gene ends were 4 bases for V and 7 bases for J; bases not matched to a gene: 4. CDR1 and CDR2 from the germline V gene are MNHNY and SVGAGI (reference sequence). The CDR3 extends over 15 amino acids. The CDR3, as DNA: TGTGCCAGCAGTTCACTAGCGGGGGGGGGAAATGAGCAGTTCTTC. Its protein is CASSSLAGGGNEQFF.